This T cell receptor (beta chain) was documented in a study of blood T cells in healthy people across ages. The CDR3 is 17 amino acids. The ends were cut back, 1 base at V and 1 base at J, with 14 bases in the middle. The germline V gene has CDR1 SGHTA and CDR2 FQGNSA. The second PCR ran about 6 to 11 cycles with a sample-barcoded 5' primer and J-beta primers. One entry per CDR3 protein, called by TCRdb with MiXCR from the 5' RACE reads. The sample carries about 760,000 distinct CDR3 sequences, around 25% recorded once. Study-level findings and limits: The unsorted PBMCs prevented any conclusive comparison of naive versus antigen-experienced cells. With age, beta diversity per million T cells declined roughly linearly, significantly by 40 to 50.

Notes on this clonotype: Its specificity is unknown.

The data were also submitted as part of a second study, on T cells of mothers and their children. That source adds: Random nucleotides (2-4) and sample barcodes were added by the M1S primer used in the second PCR. Similar effects of thymic selection on TCR recombination output were recorded in related and unrelated pairs.

This receptor was obtained from a boy aged 5-17 years in good health. The chain recombines TRBV7-2 with TRBJ2-4; TRBD1 is a possible D gene (6 bases). Sequenced input: blood. The CDR3 region is CASSLGSLGAAKNIQYF. The CDR3 nucleotides read TGTGCCAGCAGCTTAGGGTCGTTGGGGGCCGCCAAAAACATTCAGTACTTC.